One T cell receptor beta chain is described in this entry. The antigen is undetermined. The T cells that were sequenced for TCR beta were CD8+ and CD4+ cells from blood. This entry is derived from a study of CD8 T cells in Susac syndrome. Overall study: Patients with Susac syndrome had blood drawn and were at that point therapy-naive, on corticosteroids, or on intravenous immunoglobulin alone. Findings and limits, study-wide: Clonal expansion was present among Susac CD8+ cells. This expansion reached its peak in TEMRA cells and in active patients.

An amount of RNA that ranged from roughly 0.45 to 1 ug was reverse transcribed with random hexamers. Multiplex PCR with immunoSEQ amplified the TCR beta CDR3 across 54 Vbeta and 13 Jbeta. TCRdb recomputed calls from the immunoSEQ multiplex PCR reads with MiXCR, one row per CDR3 protein. The sample carries roughly 110,000 distinct CDR3 sequences, roughly 94% recorded once. Germline V gives CDR1 DFQATT, CDR2 SNEGSKA (reference sequence). The CDR3 totals 15 residues. Germline trimming cut 3 bases from V and 0 bases from J; bases unmatched to any gene: 8. This TCR derives from a human donor with Susac syndrome. This chain uses TRBV20-1 with TRBJ2-7; 7 positions match TRBD1. Sequences were obtained from CD8+ T cells from PBMCs. The CDR3 DNA follows: TGCAGTGCTAGGGCCGACAGGGTAAACTCCTACGAGCAGTACTTC. Protein product: CSARADRVNSYEQYF.